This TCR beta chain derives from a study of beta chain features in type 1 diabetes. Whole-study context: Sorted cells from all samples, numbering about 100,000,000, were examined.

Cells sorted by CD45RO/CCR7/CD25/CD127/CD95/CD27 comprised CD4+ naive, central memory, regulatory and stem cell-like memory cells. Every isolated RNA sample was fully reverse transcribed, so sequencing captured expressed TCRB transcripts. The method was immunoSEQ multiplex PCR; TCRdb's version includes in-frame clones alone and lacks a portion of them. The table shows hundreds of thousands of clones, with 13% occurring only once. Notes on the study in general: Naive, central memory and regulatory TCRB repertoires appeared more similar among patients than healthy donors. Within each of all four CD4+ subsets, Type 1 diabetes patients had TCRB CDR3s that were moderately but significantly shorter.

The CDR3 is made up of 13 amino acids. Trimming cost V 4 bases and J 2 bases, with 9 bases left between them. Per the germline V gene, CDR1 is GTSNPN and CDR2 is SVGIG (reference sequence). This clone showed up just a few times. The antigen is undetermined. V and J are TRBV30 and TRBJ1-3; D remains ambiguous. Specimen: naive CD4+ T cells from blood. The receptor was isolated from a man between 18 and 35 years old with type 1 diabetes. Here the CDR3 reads CAWTRGAGNTIYF. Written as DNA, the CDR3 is TGTGCCTGGACTCGTGGTGCTGGAAACACCATATATTTT.